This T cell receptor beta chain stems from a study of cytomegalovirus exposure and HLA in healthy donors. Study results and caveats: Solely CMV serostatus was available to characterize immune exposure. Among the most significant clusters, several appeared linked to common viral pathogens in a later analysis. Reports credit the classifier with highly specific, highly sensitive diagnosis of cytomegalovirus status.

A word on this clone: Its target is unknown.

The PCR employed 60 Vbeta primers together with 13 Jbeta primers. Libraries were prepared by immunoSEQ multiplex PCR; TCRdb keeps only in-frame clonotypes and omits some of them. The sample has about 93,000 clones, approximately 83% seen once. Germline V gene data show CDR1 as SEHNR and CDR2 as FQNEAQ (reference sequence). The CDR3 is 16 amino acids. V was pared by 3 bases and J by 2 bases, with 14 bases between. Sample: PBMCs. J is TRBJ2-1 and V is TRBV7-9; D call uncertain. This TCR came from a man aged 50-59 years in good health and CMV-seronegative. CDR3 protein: CASSFGVAPPYNEQFF. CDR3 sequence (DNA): TGTGCCAGCAGCTTTGGAGTAGCCCCTCCCTACAATGAGCAGTTCTTC.